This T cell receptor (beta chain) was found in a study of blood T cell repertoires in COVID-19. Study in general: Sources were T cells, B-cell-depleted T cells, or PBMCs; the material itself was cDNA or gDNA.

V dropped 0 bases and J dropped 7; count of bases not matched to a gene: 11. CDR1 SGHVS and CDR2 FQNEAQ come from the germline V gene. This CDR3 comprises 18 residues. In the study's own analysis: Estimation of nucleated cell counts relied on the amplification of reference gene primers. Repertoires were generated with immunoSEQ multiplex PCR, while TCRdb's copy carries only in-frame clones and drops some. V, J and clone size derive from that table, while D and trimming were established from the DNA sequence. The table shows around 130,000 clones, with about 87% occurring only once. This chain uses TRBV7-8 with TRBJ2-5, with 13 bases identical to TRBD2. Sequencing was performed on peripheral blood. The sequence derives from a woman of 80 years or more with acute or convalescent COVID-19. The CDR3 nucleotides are TGTGCCAGCAGCTTAGCCAGGACTAGCGGGGGAACCTCGGGGACCCAGTACTTC. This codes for CASSLARTSGGTSGTQYF. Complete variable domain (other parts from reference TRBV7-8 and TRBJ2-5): GAGVSQSPRYKVAKRGQDVALRCDPISGHVSLFWYQQALGQGPEFLTYFQNEAQLDKSGLPSDRFFAERPEGSVSTLKIQRTQQEDSAVYLCASSLARTSGGTSGTQYFGPGTRLLVL.